These 8 T cell receptor beta chains were all obtained from the same sample, sequenced in a study of coeliac disease. Study-wide results and limits: In active celiac disease, intraepithelial and lamina propria TRB and TRG repertoires were less clonal than controls.

Sequencing was performed with immunoSEQ multiplex PCR; in TCRdb, only in-frame clones are kept and a portion is missing. The sample carries 3,700 or so clones, approximately 71% recorded once. No antigens are known for them. Sequencing used intraepithelial lymphocytes from the gut. The receptors originated from a woman under 30 with active celiac disease.

The gene calls are TRBV28 and TRBJ2-5; maybe TRBD1 (6 bases). Germline V CDR1 and CDR2: MDHEN, SYDVKM. The V end lost 6 bases, the J end lost 2 bases, and 13 bases lay between the germline ends. The CDR3 has 14 amino acids. CDR3 nucleotide sequence: TGTGCCAGCAGCTCCGCCGGACAGCAAGAGACCCAGTACTTC. Translation gives CASSSAGQQETQYF.

The chain uses TRBV11-3 and TRBJ1-4, with a tentative D call TRBD1 (6 bases). CDR1 is SGHNT and CDR2 is YENEEA in the germline V gene. Trimming took 4 bases from V and 6 from J, leaving 9 bases between them. The CDR3 spans 13 residues. The CDR3 sequence: CASSSYRDEKLFF. The CDR3 DNA reads TGTGCCAGCAGCTCTTACAGGGATGAAAAACTGTTTTTT. Supplemented by reference TRBV11-3 and TRBJ1-4, the full variable domain reads EAGVVQSPRYKIIEKKQPVAFWCNPISGHNTLYWYLQNLGQGPELLIRYENEEAVDDSQLPKDRFSAERLKGVDSTLKIQPAELGDSAVYLCASSSYRDEKLFFGSGTQLSVL.

The rearrangement uses TRBV6-1 and TRBJ2-7; no firm D call. Germline V gene data show CDR1 as MNHNS and CDR2 as SASEGT. This CDR3 has 12 residues. V lost 11 bases and J lost 2, with 13 bases in between. CDR3 bases: TGTGCCGCTCAGCAGGTTCCCTACGAGCAGTACTTC. Residues: CAAQQVPYEQYF.

V and J are TRBV10-3 and TRBJ2-2; maybe TRBD2 (6 bases). V was trimmed by 4 bases and J by 4 bases, leaving 16 bases between them. The CDR3 covers 16 residues. Germline V gene sequence: CDR1 ENHRY, CDR2 SYGVKD. CDR3 in DNA: TGTGCCATCAGTGGGTACATGGGACTTTTCACCGGGGAGCTGTTTTTT. Its translation: CAISGYMGLFTGELFF.

This clone was recorded once. This chain links TRBV5-4 with TRBJ2-1; the match to TRBD2 covers 9 bases. This CDR3 has 16 residues. Germline CDR1 is SGHNT and CDR2 is YYREEE (reference sequence). Unmatched junction bases numbered 9, after V lost 4 bases and J lost 4 bases. The CDR3 here is CASSRKGRGGYNEQFF. The CDR3 region has the DNA TGTGCCAGCAGCCGGAAGGGGCGGGGGGGATACAATGAGCAGTTCTTC.

The chain's CDR3 is CASSPNSGISYEQYF. DNA for the CDR3: TGTGCCAGCAGCCCCAATTCCGGGATTTCCTACGAGCAGTACTTC. This sequence joins TRBV4-2 and TRBJ2-7; D may be TRBD2 (5 bases). This CDR3 region has 15 residues. CDR1 is LGHNA, CDR2 YNFKEQ, per germline. Trimming cost V 4 bases and J 1 base, with 14 bases left between them.

This clone has only a few counts. Additional DNA sequences in this sample encode the identical CDR3. The chain couples TRBV2 to TRBJ2-1, with 11 bases fitting TRBD1. This CDR3 has 12 residues. J lost 7 bases, V lost 8 bases, and 1 base had no gene match. From germline, CDR1 is SNHLY and CDR2 FYNNEI. CDR3 nucleotide sequence: TGTGCCAGCGGGGACAGGGGGAATGAGCAGTTCTTC. It codes for CASGDRGNEQFF.

The gene calls are TRBV11-2 and TRBJ2-1; 9 bases map to TRBD2. The CDR3 length is 16 residues. Germline lookup yields CDR1 SGHAT and CDR2 FQNNGV. Trimming at V came to 5 bases and at J to 14 bases, leaving 19 bases not matched to a gene. The CDR3 region is CASSPPVSSGGRVEFF. The CDR3, as DNA: TGTGCCAGCAGCCCGCCGGTATCCAGCGGGGGGCGGGTAGAGTTCTTC. The variable domain in full, completed from reference TRBV11-2 and TRBJ2-1, reads EAGVAQSPRYKIIEKRQSVAFWCNPISGHATLYWYQQILGQGPKLLIQFQNNGVVDDSQLPKDRFSAERLKGVDSTLKIQPAKLEDSAVYLCASSPPVSSGGRVEFFGPGTRLTVL.